The 32 T cell receptor beta chains listed next were all sequenced from one sample in a study of CD8 T cells in Susac syndrome. An input of roughly 0.5 to 1 ug of RNA was subjected to reverse transcription using random hexamers. TCRdb re-called the immunoSEQ multiplex PCR reads with MiXCR, one entry per CDR3 protein. The table has fewer than 85,000 distinct CDR3 sequences, roughly 94% seen once. The sequencing sample was made of CD8+ T cells from PBMCs. These receptors were collected from a human donor with Susac syndrome.

The CDR3 sequence is CASSVERGVPTDTQYF. CDR3 sequence (DNA): TGTGCCAGCAGCGTAGAACGGGGGGTACCCACAGATACGCAGTATTTT. The chain is built from TRBV9 and TRBJ2-3, with 7 bases fitting TRBD2. The CDR3 covers 16 residues. V trimming: 0 bases; J trimming: 2 bases; junction bases outside the gene matches: 6. The germline gives CDR1 SGDLS, CDR2 YYNGEE. The variable domain in full, with the rest retrieved from reference TRBV9 and TRBJ2-3, is DSGVTQTPKHLITATGQRVTLRCSPRSGDLSVYWYQQSLDQGLQFLIQYYNGEERAKGNILERFSAQQFPDLHSELNLSSLELGDSALYFCASSVERGVPTDTQYFGPGTRLTVL.

The V gene is TRBV10-3, the J gene TRBJ2-7; possible D gene TRBD2, 5 bases. This CDR3 has 14 residues. Trimming left V 2 bases short and J 9 bases short, with 17 bases between. Germline V gene lookup returns CDR1 ENHRY and CDR2 SYGVKD. The CDR3 loop is CAISESELKRGQYF. In nucleotides, the CDR3 is TGTGCCATCAGTGAGAGCGAGTTAAAACGGGGGCAGTACTTC.

The chain links TRBV27 to TRBJ2-1, with TRBD2 matching over 14 bases. CDR3 size: 18 residues. Germline loops: CDR1 MNHEY, CDR2 SMNVEV (reference sequence). The V gene end was trimmed by 0 bases and the J gene end by 9 bases; junction bases not matched to a gene: 10. The CDR3 region is CASSLSSTSGGAWSEQFF. CDR3 in DNA: TGTGCCAGCAGTTTATCATCGACTAGCGGGGGGGCGTGGAGTGAGCAGTTCTTC.

This chain connects TRBV7-9 to TRBJ2-2, with 8 bases fitting TRBD2. The length of the CDR3 is 15 residues. V shed 6 bases, J shed 0 bases, and the junction held 3 bases outside the gene matches. Germline CDR1 is SEHNR and CDR2 is FQNEAQ (reference sequence). Written as DNA, the CDR3 is TGTGCCAGCAGGGCGGGAGGCGCGAACACCGGGGAGCTGTTTTTT. Amino acid sequence: CASRAGGANTGELFF.

The chain carries TRBV11-2 and TRBJ2-5; TRBD2 matches at 8 bases. The CDR3 is made up of 15 amino acids. CDR1 and CDR2 (germline): SGHAT, FQNNGV. J was trimmed by 5 bases and V by 6 bases; bases with no gene match: 11. CDR3 residues: CASSSDGGDRETQYF. As DNA, the CDR3 is TGTGCCAGCAGTTCTGACGGGGGGGATAGGGAGACCCAGTACTTC.

The CDR3 reads CASSYDFSKRTTNTGELFF. In DNA, the CDR3 is TGTGCCAGCAGTTACGACTTTAGTAAGAGGACCACGAACACCGGGGAGCTGTTTTTT. The chain joins TRBV6-2 or TRBV6-3 to TRBJ2-2, with no clear D. CDR1 is MNHEY, CDR2 SVGEGT, per germline. There are 19 residues in the CDR3. V dropped 2 bases and J dropped 0 bases, with 19 bases sitting between them.

The chain uses TRBV7-9 and TRBJ1-6, with D perhaps TRBD1 (6 bases). CDR3 length: 16 residues. The V gene lost 5 bases and the J gene lost 2 bases, with 13 bases spanning the gap. Germline CDR1 is SEHNR and CDR2 is FQNEAQ (reference sequence). The CDR3 region is CASSPPQGAYNSPLHF. CDR3 DNA: TGTGCCAGCAGCCCGCCACAGGGCGCCTATAATTCACCCCTCCACTTT.

The rearrangement uses TRBV7-8 and TRBJ1-1; no firm D call. Germline V lookup: CDR1 SGHVS, CDR2 FQNEAQ. V gave up 3 bases and J gave up 6 bases, with 14 bases separating them. The CDR3 spans 14 residues. CDR3 nucleotides: TGTGCCAGCAGCTTGTGGGCGGTTGGGGCTGAAGCTTTCTTT. This codes for CASSLWAVGAEAFF.

The J gene is TRBJ1-5, the V gene TRBV6-8; TRBD1 matches at 8 bases. The V and J ends lost 0 bases and 1 base, in that order; junction bases with no gene match: 8. Per germline, CDR1 MNHGY and CDR2 SAAAGT. The CDR3 is made up of 18 amino acids. The CDR3 region has the DNA TGTGCCAGCAGTTACTCCGGACAGGGTAGATCGAGCAATCAGCCCCAGCATTTT. Its protein product is CASSYSGQGRSSNQPQHF.

The chain has TRBV11-2 and TRBJ2-1, with D tentatively TRBD2 (7 bases). The CDR3 is 14 amino acids. Per the germline V gene, CDR1 is SGHAT and CDR2 is FQNNGV. With 5 bases removed from V and 7 bases from J, the gap between germline ends came to 15 bases. The CDR3 DNA reads as TGTGCCAGCAGCCTAGGGGGGGGGCGTAATGAGCAGTTCTTC. Amino acids: CASSLGGGRNEQFF.

As to this clonotype: The junction and the germline gene differ at one end; a read error may be behind it. The chain carries TRBV5-1 and TRBJ2-5; tentatively, D is TRBD1 (6 bases). The CDR3 is 13 residues long. CDR1 SGHRS and CDR2 YFSETQ come from the germline V gene. CDR3 sequence: CASRLDSQETQYF. CDR3 sequence (DNA): TGCGCCAGCAGATTGGACAGTCAAGAGACCCAGTACTTC.

This rearrangement joins TRBV7-3 to TRBJ1-2; the D is unclear. CDR3 size: 14 residues. V was trimmed by 5 bases and J by 1 base, leaving 11 bases between them. CDR1 SGHTA and CDR2 FQGTGA come from the germline V gene. The chain's CDR3 is CASSTGGLNYGYTF. The CDR3, as DNA: TGTGCCAGCAGCACCGGAGGACTTAACTATGGCTACACCTTC.

This rearrangement joins TRBV7-9 to TRBJ1-1; D call uncertain. The CDR3 totals 13 residues. Germline V gives CDR1 SEHNR, CDR2 FQNEAQ (reference sequence). The V and J ends lost 5 bases and 4 bases respectively, with 11 bases between them. CDR3 protein: CASSTEGGTEAFF. Here the CDR3 DNA reads TGTGCCAGCAGCACCGAGGGTGGCACTGAAGCTTTCTTT.

This clonotype was seen once. This chain joins TRBV15 and TRBJ2-4, with D possibly being TRBD1 or TRBD2 (5 bases each). CDR1 and CDR2 from the germline V gene are LNHNV and YYDKDF (reference sequence). CDR3 length: 13 residues. The ends were cut back, 11 bases at V and 0 bases at J, with 11 bases in the middle. In DNA form, the CDR3 reads TGTGCCTCCGGGGACCTAGCCAAAAACATTCAGTACTTC. Its translation: CASGDLAKNIQYF.

This rearrangement joins TRBV7-9 to TRBJ1-4; unclear D gene. The CDR3 consists of 14 residues. The germline gives CDR1 SEHNR, CDR2 FQNEAQ (reference sequence). The V end lost 7 bases, the J end lost 4 bases, and 13 bases lay between the germline ends. The CDR3 nucleotides read TGTGCCAGCACCCCCCGGGGATTTAATGAAAAACTGTTTTTT. This sequence encodes CASTPRGFNEKLFF. Full variable domain (outside the CDR3, taken from reference TRBV7-9 and TRBJ1-4): DTGVSQNPRHKITKRGQNVTFRCDPISEHNRLYWYRQTLGQGPEFLTYFQNEAQLEKSRLLSDRFSAERPKGSFSTLEIQRTEQGDSAMYLCASTPRGFNEKLFFGSGTQLSVL.

The chain links TRBV30 to TRBJ1-2; D call uncertain. Germline-derived CDR1 and CDR2 are GTSNPN and SVGIG (reference sequence). The CDR3 consists of 14 residues. Trimming stripped 2 bases from V and 4 bases from J, with 14 bases between. CDR3 amino acids: CAWSYARMVYGYTF. CDR3 in DNA: TGTGCCTGGAGTTACGCACGGATGGTCTATGGCTACACCTTC.

J is TRBJ1-5 and V is TRBV5-1, with D perhaps matching TRBD1 (5 bases). V was shortened by 4 bases and J by 7 bases, with 12 bases between the two germline ends. The CDR3 loop spans 13 amino acids. Germline CDR1 SGHRS, CDR2 YFSETQ. The CDR3 region has the DNA TGCGCCAGCAGCCCCCAGGGAGGGCAGCCCCAGCATTTT. Its protein is CASSPQGGQPQHF.

The table lists this clonotype with a count of one. The chain is built from TRBV7-7 and TRBJ2-5; D is ambiguous. This CDR3 is 13 amino acids long. Germline CDR1 and CDR2: SSHAT and FNYEAQ (reference sequence). Trimming shortened V by 6 bases and J by 3 bases, and 11 bases separated the two germline ends. The CDR3 spells CASRDVEEETQYF. The CDR3 DNA follows: TGTGCCAGCAGGGACGTTGAGGAAGAGACCCAGTACTTC.

The chain has TRBV12-3 or TRBV12-4 and TRBJ2-2; 10 bases fit TRBD2. The CDR3 extends over 17 amino acids. Trimming cost V 3 bases and J 1 base; bases outside gene matches: 5. The CDR3 DNA follows: TGTGCCAGCAGTTTCCCTGGACTAGCGGTGAACACCGGGGAGCTGTTTTTT. Its translation is CASSFPGLAVNTGELFF.

The V gene is TRBV7-3, the J gene TRBJ2-3, with D tentatively TRBD2 (5 bases). Trimming removed 5 bases at V and 5 bases at J, with 17 bases between. The V gene's germline CDR1 is SGHTA and CDR2 FQGTGA. This CDR3 has 15 amino acids. CDR3 protein: CASSPIGGIGDTQYF. For the CDR3, the DNA is TGTGCCAGCAGCCCAATAGGAGGAATCGGAGATACGCAGTATTTT.

The V gene is TRBV20-1, the J gene TRBJ2-2; D might be TRBD1 (8 bases). V was cut by 0 bases and J by 2 bases, with 16 bases left in between. This CDR3 is built from 17 residues. CDR1 is DFQATT and CDR2 is SNEGSKA in the germline V gene (reference sequence). The CDR3 nucleotides read TGCAGTGCTAGAGATAGGGGGGGACAGGATAACACCGGGGAGCTGTTTTTT. Encoded protein: CSARDRGGQDNTGELFF.

The rearrangement uses TRBV4-1 and TRBJ2-3; D tentatively fits TRBD1 or TRBD2 (5 bases each). The V gene lost 3 bases and the J gene lost 2 bases, with 12 bases spanning the gap. The CDR3 is 15 residues long. In germline, CDR1 is MGHRA, CDR2 YSYEKL. The CDR3: CASSQRGIDTDTQYF. CDR3 DNA sequence: TGCGCCAGCAGCCAGAGGGGAATCGACACAGATACGCAGTATTTT.

The CDR3 region is CARSVDSYTDTQYF. DNA for the CDR3: TGTGCCAGGTCTGTTGACTCGTACACAGATACGCAGTATTTT. V and J are TRBV2 and TRBJ2-3; no clear D. Germline V CDR1 and CDR2: SNHLY, FYNNEI. V lost 9 bases and J lost 2, with 15 bases in between. The CDR3 contains 14 residues.

This chain links TRBV7-9 with TRBJ2-7, with TRBD2 as a possible D gene (6 bases). Germline V gives CDR1 SEHNR, CDR2 FQNEAQ (reference sequence). The V end was cut by 1 base, the J end by 2 bases, with 12 bases between. This CDR3 is built from 15 residues. The CDR3 is CASSLEGPGAYEQYF. The CDR3 DNA is TGTGCCAGCAGCTTAGAAGGGCCGGGGGCCTACGAGCAGTACTTC.

CDR3 coding DNA: TGTGCCCGTGACCGCTCCAGAGCTAGCACAGATACGCAGTATTTT. It specifies CARDRSRASTDTQYF. The rearrangement links TRBV30 to TRBJ2-3; D remains unclear. This CDR3 contains 15 residues. Germline CDR1 is GTSNPN and CDR2 is SVGIG (reference sequence). The V and J ends lost 8 bases and 0 bases respectively, with 18 bases between them.

The genes are TRBV14 and TRBJ2-6; no definite D call. Germline CDR1 reads SGHDN; CDR2 reads FVKESK. Between the trimmed V and J ends, which lost 1 base and 11 bases, there was a span of 12 bases. This CDR3 is 14 amino acids long. The CDR3 loop is CASSQAHTVDVLTF. The CDR3 region has the DNA TGTGCCAGCAGCCAAGCCCACACCGTCGACGTCCTGACTTTC.

The V call is TRBV28, the J call TRBJ2-5, with D maybe TRBD2 (6 bases). The germline V gene has CDR1 MDHEN and CDR2 SYDVKM. V was cut by 6 bases and J by 6 bases, with 8 bases left in between. The CDR3 runs to 11 residues. The CDR3 nucleotides are TGTGCCAGCAGGGCGGGACAGACCCAGTACTTC. Amino acids: CASRAGQTQYF.

In DNA form, the CDR3 reads TGCGCCAGCAGCCACGGGGGAATACCTGAAGCTTTCTTT. It is translated as CASSHGGIPEAFF. This chain connects TRBV4-1 to TRBJ1-1, with a weak D call TRBD1 (5 bases). The CDR3 contains 13 residues. V was trimmed by 3 bases and J by 6 bases, leaving 11 bases between them. Germline V lookup: CDR1 MGHRA, CDR2 YSYEKL.

The V call is TRBV27, the J call TRBJ2-5; D is undetermined. The CDR3 sequence is 14 residues long. Germline V gene lookup returns CDR1 MNHEY and CDR2 SMNVEV (reference sequence). V lost 6 bases and J lost 1, with 12 bases in between. DNA for the CDR3: TGTGCCAGCAGACCATTTGTAGCCCAAGAGACCCAGTACTTC. As protein: CASRPFVAQETQYF.

Only one count was recorded for this clonotype. The chain employs TRBV30 and TRBJ1-2; 7 bases align to TRBD1. V was pared by 0 bases and J by 8 bases, with 0 bases of the junction left unmatched. The CDR3 length is 11 residues. Per germline, CDR1 GTSNPN and CDR2 SVGIG (reference sequence). The CDR3 DNA reads as TGTGCCTGGAGTGTACAGGGGGGCTACACCTTC. This codes for CAWSVQGGYTF.

CDR3 loop: CASSPPSGGKETQYF. As DNA, the CDR3 is TGCGCCAGCAGCCCCCCAAGCGGGGGGAAAGAGACCCAGTACTTC. The rearrangement joins TRBV5-1 to TRBJ2-5, with 9 bases matching TRBD2. The trim removed 4 bases at V and 3 bases at J, leaving 7 bases unmatched. The germline CDR1 and CDR2 sequences are SGHRS and YFSETQ. CDR3 size: 15 residues.

The chain employs TRBV7-9 and TRBJ2-1, with D unclear. The ends were cut back, 1 base at V and 12 bases at J, with 10 bases in the middle. The CDR3 is 12 amino acids. CDR1 and CDR2 from the germline V gene are SEHNR and FQNEAQ (reference sequence). CDR3 loop: CASSLGAWGQFF. CDR3 bases: TGTGCCAGCAGCTTAGGGGCCTGGGGGCAGTTCTTC.